This record concerns one T cell receptor beta chain sequence. The antigen remains unidentified. This specimen comes from a study of vaccination and CD4 T cells after COVID-19. Germline values: CDR1 SQVTM, CDR2 ANQGSEA. The CDR3 has 14 amino acids. Trimming pared 3 bases from V and 4 bases from J, leaving 14 bases between. Treatment defined: approximately nine-day PBMC culture with coronavirus spike peptide pools or control peptides (ViraFEST assay). Cultured CD4+ T-cell DNA underwent Oncomine TCR Beta short-read sequencing. TCRdb independently ran MiXCR on the PCR reads; one entry per CDR3 protein. Counted here are about 12,000 distinct CDR3 sequences, approximately 54% occurring once; the ten biggest clones make up about 18%.

This TCR was recovered from a human donor with COVID-19. The chain has TRBV29-1 and TRBJ2-3; D gene unclear. Sample: cultured CD4+ T cells from blood, taken after SARS-CoV-2 vaccination. The CDR3: CSVEMVSDPDTQYF. The CDR3 coding sequence is TGCAGCGTTGAGATGGTGTCGGACCCAGATACGCAGTATTTT.